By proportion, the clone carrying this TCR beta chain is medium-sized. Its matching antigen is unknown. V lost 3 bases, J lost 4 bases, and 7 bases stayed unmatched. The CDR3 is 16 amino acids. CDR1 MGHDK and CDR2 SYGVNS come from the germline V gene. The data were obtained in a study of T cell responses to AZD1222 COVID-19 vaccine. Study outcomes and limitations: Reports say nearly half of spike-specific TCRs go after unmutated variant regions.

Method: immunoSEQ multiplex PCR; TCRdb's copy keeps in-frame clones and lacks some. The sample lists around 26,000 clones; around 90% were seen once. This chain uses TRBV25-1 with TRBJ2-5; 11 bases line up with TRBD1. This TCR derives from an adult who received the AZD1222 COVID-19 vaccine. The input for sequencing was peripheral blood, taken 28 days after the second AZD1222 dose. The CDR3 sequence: CASSDPDRGQGETQYF. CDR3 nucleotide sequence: TGTGCCAGCAGTGACCCGGACAGGGGGCAGGGAGAGACCCAGTACTTC. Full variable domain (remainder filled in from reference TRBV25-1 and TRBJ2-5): EADIYQTPRYLVIGTGKKITLECSQTMGHDKMYWYQQDPGMELHLIHYSYGVNSTEKGDLSSESTVSRIRTEHFPLTLESARPSHTSQYLCASSDPDRGQGETQYFGPGTRLLVL.